These T cell receptor beta chains were read from a single sample in a study of OX40 agonist ivuxolimab in advanced cancers. Sequencing used immunoSEQ multiplex PCR; TCRdb keeps in-frame clones, though not all of them. The repertoire consists of tens of thousands of clones, with about 85% occurring once and the leading ten covering 5.5% to 7%. The sequencing here drew on CD4+ or CD8+ T cells sorted from blood, taken in a trial of the OX40 agonist ivuxolimab. These receptors originate from an adult with an advanced solid tumor such as melanoma, head and neck, liver or kidney cancer. Each CDR3 is given without its conserved first and last residue. Clone size is stated in some rows and not others, as once, few, many or a class when expanded.

cdr3_aa clone_size j_call v_call
ASSTDGQGYTYEQY . . TRBV27
ASSHRWVLQETQY once TRBJ2-5 TRBV14
ASSLPSRAPRRTEAF once TRBJ1-1 TRBV4-1
ASSSSTRGRHIGNQPQH . TRBJ1-5 TRBV7-6
ASSETGTPRTNEKLF . TRBJ1-4 TRBV2
ASSVGIGEISTVYNEQF once TRBJ2-1 TRBV9
ASSLALSVGNSPLH . TRBJ1-6 TRBV7-8
ASSLGTGNTEAF few TRBJ1-1 TRBV5-1
ASSVGSISGNTIY . TRBJ1-3 TRBV9
ASSIGTASYGYT . TRBJ1-2 TRBV19
ASSRGGRGYYNEQF . TRBJ2-1 TRBV27
ASSSQWAVNYGYT . TRBJ1-2 TRBV27
ASSLDSGRNSPLH . TRBJ1-6 TRBV7-2
ASSATSGSNGAGELF . TRBJ2-2 TRBV9
ASSLSPGQANYEQY . TRBJ2-7 TRBV11-1
ASSSQGQGIPYGYT . TRBJ1-2 TRBV28
AWSSRGDQPQH . TRBJ1-5 TRBV30
ASSWGRAYGYT . TRBJ1-2 TRBV28
ASSQAGTGAGYGYT few TRBJ1-2 TRBV4-2
ASREGRDSSYNEQF . TRBJ2-1 TRBV5-4